This TCR beta chain was identified during a study of OX40 agonist ivuxolimab in advanced cancers. In the case of this clone: The junction departs from the called germline gene at one end, perhaps through a read error.

Autoimmune disease history or systemic immunosuppression barred patients. Researchers took blood at baseline, on cycle 4 day 1, and on cycle 7 day 1. Libraries were prepared by immunoSEQ multiplex PCR; TCRdb keeps only in-frame clonotypes and omits some of them. The sample includes 20,000 to 30,000 clones, around 79% of them seen just once. This TCR came from an adult with an advanced solid tumor such as melanoma, head and neck, liver or kidney cancer. The specimen comprised CD4+ or CD8+ T cells sorted from blood, sampled in a trial of the OX40 agonist ivuxolimab.

CDR3 nucleotide sequence: TGTGCCAGCAGTGAAGCGCAGGGCTTCTCGGGGGACTTC. This encodes CASSEAQGFSGDF. The rearrangement joins TRBV2 to TRBJ2-5; D perhaps matches TRBD2 (6 bases). In germline, CDR1 is SNHLY, CDR2 FYNNEI. CDR3 length: 13 residues.